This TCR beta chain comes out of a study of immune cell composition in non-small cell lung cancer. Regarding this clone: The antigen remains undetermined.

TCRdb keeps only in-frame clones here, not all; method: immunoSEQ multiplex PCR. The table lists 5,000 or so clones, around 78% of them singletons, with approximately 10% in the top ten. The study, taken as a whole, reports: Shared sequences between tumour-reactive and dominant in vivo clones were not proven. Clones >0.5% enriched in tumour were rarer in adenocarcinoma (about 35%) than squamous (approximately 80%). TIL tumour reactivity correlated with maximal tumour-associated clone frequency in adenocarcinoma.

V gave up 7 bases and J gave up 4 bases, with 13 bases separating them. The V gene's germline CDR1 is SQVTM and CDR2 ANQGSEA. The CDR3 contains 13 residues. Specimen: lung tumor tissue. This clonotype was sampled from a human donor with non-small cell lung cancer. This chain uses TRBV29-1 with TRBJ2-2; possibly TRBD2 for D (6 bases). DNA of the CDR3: TGCAGCGCGGGGAGGCAGCCCACCGGGGAGCTGTTTTTT. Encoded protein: CSAGRQPTGELFF.